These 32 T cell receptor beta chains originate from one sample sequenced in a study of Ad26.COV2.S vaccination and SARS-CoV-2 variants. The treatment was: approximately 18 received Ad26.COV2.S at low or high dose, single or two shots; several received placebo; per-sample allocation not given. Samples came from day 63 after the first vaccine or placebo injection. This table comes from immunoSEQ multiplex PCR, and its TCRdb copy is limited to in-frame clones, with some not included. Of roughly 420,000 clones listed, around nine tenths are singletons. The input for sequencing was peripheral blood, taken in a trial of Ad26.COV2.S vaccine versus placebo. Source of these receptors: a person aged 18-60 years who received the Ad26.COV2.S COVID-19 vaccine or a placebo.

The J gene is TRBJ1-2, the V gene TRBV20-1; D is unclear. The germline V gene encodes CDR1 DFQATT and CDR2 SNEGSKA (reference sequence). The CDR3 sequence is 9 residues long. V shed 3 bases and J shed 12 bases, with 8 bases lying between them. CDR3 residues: CSASPRDTF. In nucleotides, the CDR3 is TGCAGTGCTAGTCCCCGCGACACCTTC.

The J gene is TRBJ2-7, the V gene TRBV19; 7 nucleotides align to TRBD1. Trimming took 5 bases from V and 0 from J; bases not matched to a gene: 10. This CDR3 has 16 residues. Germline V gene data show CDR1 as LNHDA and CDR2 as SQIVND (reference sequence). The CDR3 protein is CASSRLFGTDSYEQYF. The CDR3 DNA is TGTGCCAGTAGTCGTCTTTTCGGGACAGACTCCTACGAGCAGTACTTC.

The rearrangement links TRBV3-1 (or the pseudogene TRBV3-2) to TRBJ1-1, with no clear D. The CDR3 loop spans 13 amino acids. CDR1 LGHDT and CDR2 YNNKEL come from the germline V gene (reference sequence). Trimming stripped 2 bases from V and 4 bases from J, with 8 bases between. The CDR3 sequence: CASSQKGLTEAFF. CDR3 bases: TGTGCCAGCAGCCAAAAAGGGCTCACTGAAGCTTTCTTT.

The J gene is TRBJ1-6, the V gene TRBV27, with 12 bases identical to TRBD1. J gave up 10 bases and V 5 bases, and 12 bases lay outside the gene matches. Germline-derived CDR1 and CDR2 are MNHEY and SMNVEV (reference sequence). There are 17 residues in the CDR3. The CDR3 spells CASSLMGQGALGSPLHF. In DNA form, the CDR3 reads TGTGCCAGCAGTCTTATGGGACAGGGGGCGCTCGGATCACCCCTCCACTTT.

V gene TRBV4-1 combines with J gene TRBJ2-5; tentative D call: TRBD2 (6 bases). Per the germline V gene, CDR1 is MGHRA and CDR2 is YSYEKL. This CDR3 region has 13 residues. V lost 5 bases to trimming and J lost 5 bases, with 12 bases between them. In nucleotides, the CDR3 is TGCGCCAGCAGCAAGACTGGAGGGGAGACCCAGTACTTC. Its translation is CASSKTGGETQYF.

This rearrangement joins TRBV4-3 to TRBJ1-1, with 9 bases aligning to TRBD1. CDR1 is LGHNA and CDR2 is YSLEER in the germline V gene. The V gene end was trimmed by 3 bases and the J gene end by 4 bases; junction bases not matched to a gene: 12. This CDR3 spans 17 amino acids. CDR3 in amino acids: CASSQFRGQGLPTEAFF. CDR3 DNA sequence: TGCGCCAGCAGCCAGTTTAGAGGACAGGGGTTACCCACTGAAGCTTTCTTT.

DNA for the CDR3: TGTGCCACAGCCCCCCAAGGGACCCTTTCCTACGAGCAGTACTTC. Its translation is CATAPQGTLSYEQYF. The V and J genes are TRBV10-3 and TRBJ2-7; D tentatively reads TRBD1 or TRBD2 (5 bases each). V was cut by 10 bases and J by 1 base, with 20 bases left in between. The CDR3 covers 15 residues. In germline, CDR1 is ENHRY, CDR2 SYGVKD.

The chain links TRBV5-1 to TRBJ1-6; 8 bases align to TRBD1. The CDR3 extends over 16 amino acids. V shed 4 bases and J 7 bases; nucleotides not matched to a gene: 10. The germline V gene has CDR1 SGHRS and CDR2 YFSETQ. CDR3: CASSIRQGQVNSPLHF. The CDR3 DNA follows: TGCGCCAGCAGCATAAGACAGGGACAGGTGAATTCACCCCTCCACTTT.

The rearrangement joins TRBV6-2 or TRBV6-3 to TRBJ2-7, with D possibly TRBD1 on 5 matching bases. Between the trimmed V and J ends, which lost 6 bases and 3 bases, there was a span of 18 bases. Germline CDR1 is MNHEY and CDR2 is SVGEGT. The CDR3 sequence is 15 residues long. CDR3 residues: CASRPDRSWIYEQYF. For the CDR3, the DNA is TGTGCCAGCAGACCTGACAGAAGCTGGATCTACGAGCAGTACTTC.

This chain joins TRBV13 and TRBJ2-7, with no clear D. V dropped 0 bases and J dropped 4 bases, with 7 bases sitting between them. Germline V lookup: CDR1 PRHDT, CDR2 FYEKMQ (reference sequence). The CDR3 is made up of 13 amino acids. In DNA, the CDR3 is TGTGCCAGCAGCTTAGGGGGCAGATACGAGCAGTACTTC. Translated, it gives CASSLGGRYEQYF.

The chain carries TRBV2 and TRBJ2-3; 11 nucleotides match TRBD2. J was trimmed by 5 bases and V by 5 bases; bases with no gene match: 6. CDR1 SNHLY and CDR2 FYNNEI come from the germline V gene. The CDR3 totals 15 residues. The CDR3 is CASSTLAGGLDTQYF. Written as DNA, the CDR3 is TGTGCCAGCAGTACTCTAGCGGGGGGTCTAGATACGCAGTATTTT.

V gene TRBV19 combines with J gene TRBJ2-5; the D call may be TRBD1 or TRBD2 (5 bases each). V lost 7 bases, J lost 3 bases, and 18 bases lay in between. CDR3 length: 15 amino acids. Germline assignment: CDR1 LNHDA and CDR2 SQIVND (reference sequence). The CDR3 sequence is CASTQNGAGEETQYF. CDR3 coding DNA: TGTGCCAGTACCCAGAACGGGGCGGGCGAAGAGACCCAGTACTTC.

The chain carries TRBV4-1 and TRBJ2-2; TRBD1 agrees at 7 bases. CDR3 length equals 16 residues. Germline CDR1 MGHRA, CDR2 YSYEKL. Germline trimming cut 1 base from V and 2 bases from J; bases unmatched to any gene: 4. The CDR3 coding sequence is TGCGCCAGCAGCCAAGGTCCAGGGGGAAACACCGGGGAGCTGTTTTTT. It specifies CASSQGPGGNTGELFF.

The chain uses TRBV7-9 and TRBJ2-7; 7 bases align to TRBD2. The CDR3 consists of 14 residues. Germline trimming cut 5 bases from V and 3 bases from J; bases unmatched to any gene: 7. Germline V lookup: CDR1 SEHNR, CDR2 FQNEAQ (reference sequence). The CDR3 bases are TGTGCCAGCAGCCCCCCGGGGGGAGGCTACGAGCAGTACTTC. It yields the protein CASSPPGGGYEQYF.

CDR3 protein: CAISALGTFSGNTIYF. For the CDR3, the DNA is TGTGCCATCAGTGCCCTAGGCACCTTCTCTGGAAACACCATATATTTT. V usage is TRBV10-3 and J usage is TRBJ1-3, with no clear D. The V and J ends lost 4 bases and 0 bases respectively, with 13 bases between them. The CDR3 spans 16 residues. From germline, CDR1 is ENHRY and CDR2 SYGVKD.

CDR3 DNA sequence: TGTGCCAGCAGCCAAGACTACAGGTCTAACTATGGCTACACCTTC. Amino acid sequence: CASSQDYRSNYGYTF. The chain couples TRBV14 to TRBJ1-2; TRBD1 might be the D (5 bases). Germline lookup yields CDR1 SGHDN and CDR2 FVKESK. The CDR3 covers 15 residues. The V gene lost 0 bases and the J gene lost 0 bases, with 8 bases spanning the gap.

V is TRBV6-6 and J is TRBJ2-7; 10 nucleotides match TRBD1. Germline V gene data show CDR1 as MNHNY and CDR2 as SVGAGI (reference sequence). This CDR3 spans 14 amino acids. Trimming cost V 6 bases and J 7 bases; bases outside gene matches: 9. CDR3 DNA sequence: TGTGCCAGCAGGTCCGGGACAGGGGATTGGGAGCAGTACTTC. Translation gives CASRSGTGDWEQYF.

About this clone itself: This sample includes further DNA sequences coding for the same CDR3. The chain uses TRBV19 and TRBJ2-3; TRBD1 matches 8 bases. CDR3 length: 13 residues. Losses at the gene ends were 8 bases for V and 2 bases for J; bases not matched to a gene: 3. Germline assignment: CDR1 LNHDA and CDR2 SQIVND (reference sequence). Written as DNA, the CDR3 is TGTGCCAGTCGGGACAGGCTCACAGATACGCAGTATTTT. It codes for CASRDRLTDTQYF.

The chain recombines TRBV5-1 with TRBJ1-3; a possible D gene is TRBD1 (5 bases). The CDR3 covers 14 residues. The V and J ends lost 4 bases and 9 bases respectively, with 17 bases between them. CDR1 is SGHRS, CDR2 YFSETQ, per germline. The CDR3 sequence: CASSETKTAGTIYF. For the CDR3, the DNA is TGCGCCAGCAGCGAGACAAAGACAGCAGGCACCATATATTTT.

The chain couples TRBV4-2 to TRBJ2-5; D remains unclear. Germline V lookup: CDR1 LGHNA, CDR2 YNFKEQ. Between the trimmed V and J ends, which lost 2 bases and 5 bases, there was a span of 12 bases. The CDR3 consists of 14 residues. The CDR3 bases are TGTGCCAGCAGCCAACCCCTTTCTGGGGAGACCCAGTACTTC. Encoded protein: CASSQPLSGETQYF.

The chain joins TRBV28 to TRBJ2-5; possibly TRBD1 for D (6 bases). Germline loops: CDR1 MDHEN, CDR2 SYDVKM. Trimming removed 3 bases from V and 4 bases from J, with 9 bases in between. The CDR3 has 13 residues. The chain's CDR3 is CASSFTGLETQYF. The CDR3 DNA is TGTGCCAGCAGTTTTACAGGGTTAGAGACCCAGTACTTC.

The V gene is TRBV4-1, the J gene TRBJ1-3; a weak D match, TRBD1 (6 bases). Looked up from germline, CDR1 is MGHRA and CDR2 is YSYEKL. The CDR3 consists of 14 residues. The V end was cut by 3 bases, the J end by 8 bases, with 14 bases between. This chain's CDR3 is CASSHDRTADTIYF. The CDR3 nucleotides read TGCGCCAGCAGCCACGACAGGACGGCAGACACCATATATTTT.

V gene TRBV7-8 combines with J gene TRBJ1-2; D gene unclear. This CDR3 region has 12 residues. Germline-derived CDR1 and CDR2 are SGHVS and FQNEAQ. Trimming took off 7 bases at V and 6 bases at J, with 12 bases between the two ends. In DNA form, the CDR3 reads TGTGCCAGCACCTGGCTATCCGATGGCTACACCTTC. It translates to CASTWLSDGYTF. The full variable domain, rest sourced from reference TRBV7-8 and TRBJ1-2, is GAGVSQSPRYKVAKRGQDVALRCDPISGHVSLFWYQQALGQGPEFLTYFQNEAQLDKSGLPSDRFFAERPEGSVSTLKIQRTQQEDSAVYLCASTWLSDGYTFGSGTRLTVV.

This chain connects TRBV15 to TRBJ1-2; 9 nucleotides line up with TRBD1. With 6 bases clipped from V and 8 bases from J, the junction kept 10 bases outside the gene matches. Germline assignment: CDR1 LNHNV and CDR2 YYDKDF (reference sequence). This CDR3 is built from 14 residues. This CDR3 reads CATRKQGAFSGYTF. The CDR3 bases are TGTGCCACCAGAAAACAGGGGGCCTTTTCCGGCTACACCTTC.

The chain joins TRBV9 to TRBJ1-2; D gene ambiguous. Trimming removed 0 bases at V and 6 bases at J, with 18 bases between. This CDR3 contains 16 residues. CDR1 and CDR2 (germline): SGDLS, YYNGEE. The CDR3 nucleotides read TGTGCCAGCAGCGTAGTCCCCTTTCCTCGTGTAGATGGCTACACCTTC. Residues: CASSVVPFPRVDGYTF.

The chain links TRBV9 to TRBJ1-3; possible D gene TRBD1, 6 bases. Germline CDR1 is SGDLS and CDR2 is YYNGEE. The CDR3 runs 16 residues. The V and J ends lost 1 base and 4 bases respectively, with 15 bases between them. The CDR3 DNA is TGTGCCAGCAGCGTAAGATGGGGGGGCGCAGGAAACACCATATATTTT. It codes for CASSVRWGGAGNTIYF.

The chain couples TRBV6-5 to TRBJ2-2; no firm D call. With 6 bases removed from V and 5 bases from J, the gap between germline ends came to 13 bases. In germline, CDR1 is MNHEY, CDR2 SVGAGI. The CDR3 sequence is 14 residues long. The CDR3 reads CASRQLLGTGELFF. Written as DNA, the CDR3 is TGTGCCAGCAGACAACTCCTGGGTACCGGGGAGCTGTTTTTT.

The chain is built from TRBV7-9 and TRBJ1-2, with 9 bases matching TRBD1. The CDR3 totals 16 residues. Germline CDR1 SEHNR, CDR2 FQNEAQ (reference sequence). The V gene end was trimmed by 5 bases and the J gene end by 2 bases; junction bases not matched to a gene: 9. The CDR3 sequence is CASSQRRDRANYGYTF. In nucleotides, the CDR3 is TGTGCCAGCAGCCAGAGACGGGACAGGGCAAACTATGGCTACACCTTC.

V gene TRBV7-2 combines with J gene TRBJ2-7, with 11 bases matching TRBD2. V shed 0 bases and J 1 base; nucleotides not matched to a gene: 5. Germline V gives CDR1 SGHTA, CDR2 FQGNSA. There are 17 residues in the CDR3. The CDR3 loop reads CASSLASGGATSYEQYF. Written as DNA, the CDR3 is TGTGCCAGCAGCTTAGCTAGCGGGGGGGCAACATCCTACGAGCAGTACTTC.

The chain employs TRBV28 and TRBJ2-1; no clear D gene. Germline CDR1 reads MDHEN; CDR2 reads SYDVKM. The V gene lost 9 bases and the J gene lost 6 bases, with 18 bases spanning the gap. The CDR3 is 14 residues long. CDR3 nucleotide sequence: TGTGCCAGTAAGACCCCAGACTCATTCAATGAGCAGTTCTTC. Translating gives CASKTPDSFNEQFF.

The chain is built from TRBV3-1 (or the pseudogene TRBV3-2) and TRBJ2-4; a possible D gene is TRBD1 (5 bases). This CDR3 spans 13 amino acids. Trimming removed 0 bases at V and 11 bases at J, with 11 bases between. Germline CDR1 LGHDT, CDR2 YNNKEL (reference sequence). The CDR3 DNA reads TGTGCCAGCAGCCAAGATTATCAGACAGTTCAGTACTTC. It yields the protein CASSQDYQTVQYF.

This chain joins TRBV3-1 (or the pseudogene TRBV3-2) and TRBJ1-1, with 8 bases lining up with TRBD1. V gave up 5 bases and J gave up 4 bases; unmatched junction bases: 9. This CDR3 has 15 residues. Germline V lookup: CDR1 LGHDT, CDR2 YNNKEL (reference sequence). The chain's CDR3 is CASSARTGRTTEAFF. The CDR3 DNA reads TGTGCCAGCAGCGCTCGGACAGGGAGGACCACTGAAGCTTTCTTT.